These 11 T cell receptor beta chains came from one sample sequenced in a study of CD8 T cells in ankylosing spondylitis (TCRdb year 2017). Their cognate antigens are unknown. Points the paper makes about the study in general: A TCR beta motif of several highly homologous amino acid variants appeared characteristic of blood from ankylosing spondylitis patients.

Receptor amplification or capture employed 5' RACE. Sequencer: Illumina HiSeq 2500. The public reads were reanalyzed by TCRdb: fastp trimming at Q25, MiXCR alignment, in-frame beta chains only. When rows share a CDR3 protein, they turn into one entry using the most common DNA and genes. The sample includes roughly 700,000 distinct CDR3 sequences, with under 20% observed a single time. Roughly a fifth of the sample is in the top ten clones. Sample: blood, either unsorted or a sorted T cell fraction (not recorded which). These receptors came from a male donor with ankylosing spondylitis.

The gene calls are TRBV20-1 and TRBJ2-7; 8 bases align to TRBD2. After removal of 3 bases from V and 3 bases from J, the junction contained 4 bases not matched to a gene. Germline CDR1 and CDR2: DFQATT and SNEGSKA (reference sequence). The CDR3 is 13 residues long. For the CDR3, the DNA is TGCAGTGCTAGTAGCGGGGCCAACTACGAGCAGTACTTC. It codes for CSASSGANYEQYF.

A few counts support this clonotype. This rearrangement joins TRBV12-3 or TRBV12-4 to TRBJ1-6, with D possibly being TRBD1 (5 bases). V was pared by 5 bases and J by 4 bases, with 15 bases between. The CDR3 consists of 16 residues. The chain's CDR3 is CASSPQGKGYNSPLHF. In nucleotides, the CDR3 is TGTGCCAGCAGTCCCCAGGGAAAGGGTTATAATTCACCCCTCCACTTT.

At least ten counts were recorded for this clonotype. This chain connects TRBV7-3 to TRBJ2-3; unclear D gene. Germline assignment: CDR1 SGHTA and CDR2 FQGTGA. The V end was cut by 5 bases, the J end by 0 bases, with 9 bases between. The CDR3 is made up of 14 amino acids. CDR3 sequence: CASSIDRSTDTQYF. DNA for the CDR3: TGTGCCAGCAGCATCGACCGTAGCACAGATACGCAGTATTTT.

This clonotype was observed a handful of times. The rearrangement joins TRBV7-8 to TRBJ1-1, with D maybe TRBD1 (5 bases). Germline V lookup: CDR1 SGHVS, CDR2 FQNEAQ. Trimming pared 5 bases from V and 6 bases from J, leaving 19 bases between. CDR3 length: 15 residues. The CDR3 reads CASSPGAGPRSEAFF. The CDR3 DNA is TGTGCCAGCAGCCCCGGGGCAGGTCCTCGCTCTGAAGCTTTCTTT.

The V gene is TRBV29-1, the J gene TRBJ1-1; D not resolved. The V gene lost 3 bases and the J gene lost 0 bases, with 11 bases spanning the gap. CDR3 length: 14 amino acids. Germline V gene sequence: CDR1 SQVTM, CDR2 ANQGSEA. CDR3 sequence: CSVDGTVLNTEAFF. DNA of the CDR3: TGCAGCGTTGATGGCACCGTTCTGAACACTGAAGCTTTCTTT.

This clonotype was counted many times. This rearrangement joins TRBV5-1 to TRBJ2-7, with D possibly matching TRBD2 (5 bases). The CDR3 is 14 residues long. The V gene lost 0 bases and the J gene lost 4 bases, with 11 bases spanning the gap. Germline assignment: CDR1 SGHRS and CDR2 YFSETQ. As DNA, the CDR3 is TGCGCCAGCAGCTTGGCGGGGTCATATTACGAGCAGTACTTC. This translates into CASSLAGSYYEQYF.

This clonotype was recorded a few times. The CDR3 loop is CAISEYGTSGSETQYF. The CDR3 DNA sequence: TGTGCCATCAGTGAGTACGGGACTAGCGGGAGCGAGACCCAGTACTTC. J is TRBJ2-5 and V is TRBV10-3; TRBD2 matches at 14 bases. J gave up 5 bases and V 1 base, and 3 bases lay outside the gene matches. CDR3 length: 16 residues. Per germline, CDR1 ENHRY and CDR2 SYGVKD.

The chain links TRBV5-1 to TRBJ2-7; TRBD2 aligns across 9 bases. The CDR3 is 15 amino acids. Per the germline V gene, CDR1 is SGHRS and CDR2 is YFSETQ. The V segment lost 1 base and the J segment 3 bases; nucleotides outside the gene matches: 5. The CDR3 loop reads CASSLRTSEVYEQYF. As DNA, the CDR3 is TGCGCCAGCAGCTTGAGGACTAGCGAAGTCTACGAGCAGTACTTC.

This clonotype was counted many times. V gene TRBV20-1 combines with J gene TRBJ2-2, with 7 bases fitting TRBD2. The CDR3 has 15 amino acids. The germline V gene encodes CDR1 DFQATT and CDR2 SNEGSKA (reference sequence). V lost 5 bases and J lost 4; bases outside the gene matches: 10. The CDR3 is CSAHNSAGRTGELFF. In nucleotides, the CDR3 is TGCAGTGCTCACAATTCAGCGGGACGCACCGGGGAGCTGTTTTTT.

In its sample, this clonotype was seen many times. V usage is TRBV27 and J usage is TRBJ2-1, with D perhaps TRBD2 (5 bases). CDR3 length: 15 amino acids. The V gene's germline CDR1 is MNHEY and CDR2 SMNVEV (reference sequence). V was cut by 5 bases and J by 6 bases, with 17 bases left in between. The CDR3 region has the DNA TGTGCCAGCAGTCAGACTGGACTGATGATCAATGAGCAGTTCTTC. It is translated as CASSQTGLMINEQFF.

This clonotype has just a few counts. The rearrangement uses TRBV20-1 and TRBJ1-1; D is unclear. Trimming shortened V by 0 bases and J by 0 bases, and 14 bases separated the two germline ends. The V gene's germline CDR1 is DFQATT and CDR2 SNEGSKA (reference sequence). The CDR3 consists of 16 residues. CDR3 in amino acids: CSARDPQSPMNTEAFF. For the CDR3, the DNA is TGCAGTGCTAGAGATCCCCAAAGTCCCATGAACACTGAAGCTTTCTTT.